The 17 T cell receptor beta chains in this list originate from one sample, sequenced in a study of cytomegalovirus exposure and HLA in healthy donors. It was with 60 Vbeta and 13 Jbeta primers that the PCR ran. Clones were sequenced by immunoSEQ multiplex PCR, and TCRdb holds only the in-frame ones, with some missing. The sample lists 95,000 to 150,000 clones; around three quarters were seen once. The sample consisted of PBMCs. The receptors here all came from a human donor in good health.

Only a few counts were recorded for this clone. The rearrangement joins TRBV19 to TRBJ1-4, with TRBD1 matching over 9 bases. The CDR3 spans 14 residues. The trim removed 4 bases at V and 8 bases at J, leaving 5 bases unmatched. Germline CDR1 and CDR2: LNHDA and SQIVND (reference sequence). CDR3 loop: CASSTGGTGEKLFF. DNA for the CDR3: TGTGCCAGTAGTACTGGAGGGACAGGGGAAAAACTGTTTTTT.

The table lists this clone with a count of one. The V gene is TRBV5-1, the J gene TRBJ1-2; D possibly corresponds to TRBD1 (5 bases). CDR3 size: 16 residues. V lost 0 bases, J lost 1 base, and 13 bases lay in between. Germline V gene lookup returns CDR1 SGHRS and CDR2 YFSETQ. This CDR3 reads CASSLGGTVNNYGYTF. CDR3 DNA: TGCGCCAGCAGCTTGGGCGGGACGGTGAATAACTATGGCTACACCTTC.

The chain recombines TRBV25-1 with TRBJ1-5; D not certain. This CDR3 is built from 15 residues. CDR1 and CDR2 from the germline V gene are MGHDK and SYGVNS. Trimming removed 6 bases from V and 4 bases from J, with 16 bases in between. This CDR3 is CASSAGGQSNQPQHF. CDR3 nucleotide sequence: TGTGCCAGCAGCGCTGGAGGGCAGTCTAATCAGCCCCAGCATTTT.

This clone was seen more than once but under ten times. This chain links TRBV19 with TRBJ1-1; D is unresolved. This CDR3 is built from 14 residues. Trimming cost V 5 bases and J 0 bases, with 10 bases left between them. Germline CDR1 LNHDA, CDR2 SQIVND (reference sequence). The CDR3 loop reads CASSDPAMNTEAFF. CDR3 sequence (DNA): TGTGCCAGTAGTGATCCTGCGATGAACACTGAAGCTTTCTTT.

This clone was counted between two and nine times. The rearrangement joins TRBV7-3 to TRBJ2-7; possible D gene TRBD2, 5 bases. V lost 5 bases, J lost 3 bases, and 17 bases lay in between. Germline assignment: CDR1 SGHTA and CDR2 FQGTGA. The CDR3 runs to 15 residues. CDR3 in DNA: TGTGCCAGCAGCCCCGTCGGGGTCCCCTACTACGAGCAGTACTTC. Its protein is CASSPVGVPYYEQYF.

The chain recombines TRBV18 with TRBJ2-7, with D unresolved. The CDR3 runs 12 residues. From germline, CDR1 is KGHSH and CDR2 LQKENI. Trimming left V 3 bases short and J 6 bases short, with 9 bases between. CDR3 nucleotides: TGTGCCAGCTCACCCGAGATCGGCGAGCAGTACTTC. Protein sequence: CASSPEIGEQYF.

The rearrangement joins TRBV7-9 to TRBJ1-5; a possible D gene is TRBD1 (6 bases). V was trimmed by 5 bases and J by 2 bases, leaving 13 bases between them. CDR3 size: 15 residues. Germline values: CDR1 SEHNR, CDR2 FQNEAQ (reference sequence). The CDR3 DNA reads TGTGCCAGCAGCGGGGCAGGGGTTGGCAATCAGCCCCAGCATTTT. Translating it yields CASSGAGVGNQPQHF.

This clone was counted a few times. This chain uses TRBV6-6 with TRBJ1-4; D remains unclear. The length of the CDR3 is 15 residues. V lost 6 bases and J 8 bases, leaving 19 bases between the germline ends. CDR1 MNHNY and CDR2 SVGAGI come from the germline V gene (reference sequence). The DNA for the CDR3 is TGTGCCAGCAGAGACCTCGGAGGGAGGAGAGAAAAACTGTTTTTT. It codes for CASRDLGGRREKLFF.

The CDR3 loop reads CASSRQGRAYEQYF. CDR3 bases: TGTGCCAGCTCAAGGCAGGGGAGGGCCTACGAGCAGTACTTC. This chain joins TRBV11-2 and TRBJ2-7; D is perhaps TRBD2 (7 bases). This CDR3 is 14 amino acids long. CDR1 SGHAT and CDR2 FQNNGV come from the germline V gene. Trimming took 8 bases from V and 2 from J, leaving 16 bases between them.

The chain links TRBV12-5 to TRBJ2-5, with D possibly TRBD1 on 6 matching bases. Germline CDR1 reads LGHNT; CDR2 reads FRNRAP. The V and J ends lost 0 bases and 3 bases respectively, with 11 bases between them. CDR3 length equals 15 residues. Here the CDR3 reads CASGLVPHREETQYF. CDR3 bases: TGTGCTAGTGGTTTGGTACCGCACAGGGAAGAGACCCAGTACTTC.

This rearrangement joins TRBV5-8 to TRBJ2-1, with 7 bases identical to TRBD2. V lost 1 base to trimming and J lost 0 bases; unmatched junction nucleotides: 10. Germline V gene sequence: CDR1 SGHTS, CDR2 YDEGEE. This CDR3 region has 18 residues. The CDR3 DNA follows: TGTGCCAGCAGCTTGAAGGGAGGGCTAGCGAACTCCTACAATGAGCAGTTCTTC. Translating gives CASSLKGGLANSYNEQFF. The variable domain in full, with the rest retrieved from reference TRBV5-8 and TRBJ2-1, is EAGVTQSPTHLIKTRGQQATLRCSPISGHTSVYWYQQALGLGLQFLLWYDEGEERNRGNFPPRFSGRQFPNYSSELNVNALELEDSALYLCASSLKGGLANSYNEQFFGPGTRLTVL.

J is TRBJ2-5 and V is TRBV7-9; TRBD2 aligns across 9 bases. CDR3 size: 13 residues. With V trimmed by 5 bases and J by 7 bases, 5 bases remained unmatched. From germline, CDR1 is SEHNR and CDR2 FQNEAQ (reference sequence). CDR3 DNA: TGTGCCAGCAGCCCGACTAGCGGACTGACCCAGTACTTC. This gives the protein CASSPTSGLTQYF. Combining the CDR3 with reference TRBV7-9 and TRBJ2-5 gives the whole variable domain DTGVSQNPRHKITKRGQNVTFRCDPISEHNRLYWYRQTLGQGPEFLTYFQNEAQLEKSRLLSDRFSAERPKGSFSTLEIQRTEQGDSAMYLCASSPTSGLTQYFGPGTRLLVL.

CDR3 DNA: TGTGCCTCCGCCTCAGACACCGGGGAGCTGTTTTTT. This translates into CASASDTGELFF. The chain links TRBV30 to TRBJ2-2; the D is unclear. Germline loops: CDR1 GTSNPN, CDR2 SVGIG (reference sequence). The CDR3 extends over 12 amino acids. V lost 7 bases, J lost 3 bases, and 9 bases lay in between.

The V call is TRBV19, the J call TRBJ1-2; D unresolved. The CDR3 runs 16 residues. V lost 5 bases to trimming and J lost 3 bases, with 19 bases between them. Germline V gene data show CDR1 as LNHDA and CDR2 as SQIVND (reference sequence). CDR3 protein: CASSSGRELVDYGYTF. The CDR3 DNA is TGTGCCAGTAGTTCGGGGAGGGAACTGGTGGACTATGGCTACACCTTC. Full variable domain (remainder filled in from reference TRBV19 and TRBJ1-2): DGGITQSPKYLFRKEGQNVTLSCEQNLNHDAMYWYRQDPGQGLRLIYYSQIVNDFQKGDIAEGYSVSREKKESFPLTVTSAQKNPTAFYLCASSSGRELVDYGYTFGSGTRLTVV.

V and J are TRBV7-6 and TRBJ2-7; 7 bases map to TRBD2. J was trimmed by 4 bases and V by 4 bases; bases with no gene match: 7. This CDR3 is 14 amino acids long. Germline CDR1 and CDR2: SGHVS and FNYEAQ. CDR3 sequence (DNA): TGTGCCAGCAGCTCCGAAGGGACTACTTACGAGCAGTACTTC. Translation gives CASSSEGTTYEQYF.

The sample holds a few counts of this clone. V usage is TRBV28 and J usage is TRBJ1-2; 7 bases fit TRBD1. Trimming cost V 10 bases and J 7 bases; bases outside gene matches: 15. Germline-derived CDR1 and CDR2 are MDHEN and SYDVKM. The CDR3 is made up of 14 amino acids. The CDR3: CATRQGMRVGGYTF. DNA of the CDR3: TGTGCCACCAGACAGGGAATGAGGGTGGGTGGCTACACCTTC.

V gene TRBV27 combines with J gene TRBJ2-5, with a weak D call TRBD2 (5 bases). CDR3 length: 14 residues. Looked up from germline, CDR1 is MNHEY and CDR2 is SMNVEV (reference sequence). V shed 2 bases and J shed 5 bases, with 12 bases lying between them. CDR3 amino acids: CASSLGYGVETQYF. The CDR3 coding sequence is TGTGCCAGCAGTTTAGGGTACGGGGTGGAGACCCAGTACTTC.